This entry lists 20 T cell receptor beta chains sequenced from one sample in a study of T cells expressing NK-cell markers. TCRdb reprocessed the 5' RACE reads and reports one entry per CDR3 protein, with no DNA. This sample's table has about 150,000 distinct CDR3 sequences. Sample: blood T cells: a sorted CD56 or NKG2C T cell subset, CD4+ or CD8+ T cells, or bulk PBMC T cells (not recorded which). These TCRs come from a man between 18 and 35 years old in good health.

The chain combines TRBV29-1 with TRBJ2-7. This CDR3 spans 12 amino acids. Germline V gene data show CDR1 as SQVTM and CDR2 as ANQGSEA. CDR3 in amino acids: CSGRGTSYEQYF.

The chain combines TRBV19 with TRBJ2-7. CDR3 length: 13 residues. Germline-derived CDR1 and CDR2 are LNHDA and SQIVND (reference sequence). The CDR3 protein is CASGIGDLYEQYF.

The chain links TRBV19 to TRBJ2-1. The germline V gene has CDR1 LNHDA and CDR2 SQIVND (reference sequence). The CDR3 contains 13 residues. The CDR3 protein is CASSPTPYNEQFF. Based on the CDR3 plus reference TRBV19 and TRBJ2-1, the full variable domain is DGGITQSPKYLFRKEGQNVTLSCEQNLNHDAMYWYRQDPGQGLRLIYYSQIVNDFQKGDIAEGYSVSREKKESFPLTVTSAQKNPTAFYLCASSPTPYNEQFFGPGTRLTVL.

The chain recombines TRBV4-1 with TRBJ2-1; the D call of TRBD2 rests on TCRdb alone, since no DNA is present to check it. Germline-derived CDR1 and CDR2 are MGHRA and YSYEKL. The CDR3 consists of 19 residues. The CDR3 protein is CASSQQLAGGPISYNEQFF.

This chain joins TRBV5-1 and TRBJ1-1; with no DNA, the TCRdb D assignment of TRBD1 cannot be verified. The CDR3 is 12 residues long. Germline assignment: CDR1 SGHRS and CDR2 YFSETQ. This CDR3 is CASTPGNTEAFF.

The chain recombines TRBV4-2 with TRBJ2-7. Germline CDR1 reads LGHNA; CDR2 reads YNFKEQ. CDR3 length: 14 amino acids. This chain's CDR3 is CASSQWGEPYEQYF.

The rearrangement joins TRBV5-4 to TRBJ2-2; TCRdb's D call of TRBD2 is untestable without DNA. The CDR3 runs to 17 residues. Germline V lookup: CDR1 SGHNT, CDR2 YYREEE (reference sequence). The CDR3 is CASRPGLAGGNTGELFF.

The chain uses TRBV25-1 and TRBJ2-1. This CDR3 has 16 residues. CDR1 MGHDK and CDR2 SYGVNS come from the germline V gene. CDR3 protein: CASSERGSGLYNEQFF.

The chain uses TRBV7-8 and TRBJ2-1; the D gene TCRdb calls, TRBD2, cannot be checked with no DNA. The CDR3 is 18 residues long. The V gene's germline CDR1 is SGHVS and CDR2 FQNEAQ. CDR3 loop: CASSPRHKAGGPYNEQFF.

The chain links TRBV15 to TRBJ2-3. The CDR3 is made up of 12 amino acids. Germline CDR1 and CDR2: LNHNV and YYDKDF (reference sequence). The CDR3 spells CATSRGTDTQYF.

This chain uses TRBV19 with TRBJ1-5. CDR3 length: 14 amino acids. Germline V gene lookup returns CDR1 LNHDA and CDR2 SQIVND (reference sequence). The CDR3 loop reads CASSGARQNQPQHF.

The J gene is TRBJ2-7, the V gene TRBV20-1; the D call of TRBD2 rests on TCRdb alone, since no DNA is present to check it. This CDR3 is 13 amino acids long. Germline CDR1 reads DFQATT; CDR2 reads SNEGSKA (reference sequence). The CDR3 is CSARTSGNYEQYF.

The chain links TRBV3-1 to TRBJ2-1; the TCRdb call, TRBD2, lacks DNA for checking. This CDR3 is 16 amino acids long. Germline CDR1 reads LGHDT; CDR2 reads YNNKEL (reference sequence). CDR3 amino acids: CASSDLAGGPSSEQFF.

The genes are TRBV5-5 and TRBJ2-1; TCRdb designates TRBD2, a call that cannot be tested without DNA. Germline V CDR1 and CDR2: SGHKS, YYEKEE (reference sequence). The CDR3 sequence is 17 residues long. The CDR3 is CASSYGLREGSGNEQFF. Drawing the rest from reference TRBV5-5 and TRBJ2-1, the complete variable domain is DAGVTQSPTHLIKTRGQQVTLRCSPISGHKSVSWYQQVLGQGPQFIFQYYEKEERGRGNFPDRFSARQFPNYSSELNVNALLLGDSALYLCASSYGLREGSGNEQFFGPGTRLTVL.

The chain joins TRBV4-2 to TRBJ1-1; the D call from TCRdb, TRBD1, cannot be confirmed without DNA. Germline V gene data show CDR1 as LGHNA and CDR2 as YNFKEQ. This CDR3 has 16 residues. The CDR3 here is CASSQATGTVNTEAFF.

V is TRBV24-1 and J is TRBJ2-3; the TCRdb D gene call, TRBD1, has no DNA to confirm it. The germline CDR1 and CDR2 sequences are KGHDR and SFDVKD. This CDR3 spans 15 amino acids. The CDR3 loop is CATSRGQGDTDTQYF.

This chain connects TRBV5-6 to TRBJ2-1; TCRdb selects TRBD2, and the lack of DNA leaves this call unchecked. The CDR3 loop spans 15 amino acids. In germline, CDR1 is SGHDT, CDR2 YYEEEE. The CDR3 is CASSFSGTSFNEQFF.

This chain uses TRBV6-5 with TRBJ2-1; there is no DNA to check the TCRdb D call of TRBD1. The germline V gene encodes CDR1 MNHEY and CDR2 SVGAGI. This CDR3 contains 16 residues. CDR3 in amino acids: CASTPEGQGFHNEQFF.

The V call is TRBV6-5, the J call TRBJ2-7; absent DNA, TCRdb's TRBD1 call cannot be checked. Germline values: CDR1 MNHEY, CDR2 SVGAGI. The CDR3 extends over 14 amino acids. CDR3 loop: CASSYYDPADEQYF.

The chain links TRBV5-1 to TRBJ2-2; TCRdb reports TRBD1, a call that lacks DNA to check it against. CDR1 is SGHRS and CDR2 is YFSETQ in the germline V gene. The CDR3 runs 15 residues. This CDR3 reads CASSEQQGAPGELFF.